The source of this T cell receptor (beta chain) is a study of control samples from healthy donors and cancer patients. TCRdb's table, derived via immunoSEQ multiplex PCR, lists solely in-frame clones and lacks some. The repertoire includes 78,000 or so clones, 88% of them detected once, and around 5.7% sits in the top ten. Germline V gene lookup returns CDR1 SGHRS and CDR2 YFSETQ. The CDR3 contains 16 residues. V was cut by 0 bases and J by 1 base, with 11 bases left in between. The clonotype was recovered from a woman aged 45 to 65 in good health. The sequencing input was blood. The chain recombines TRBV5-1 with TRBJ2-1, with D possibly TRBD2 on 5 matching bases. CDR3 sequence: CASSLGLIKSYNEQFF. CDR3 coding DNA: TGCGCCAGCAGCTTGGGACTAATCAAGTCCTACAATGAGCAGTTCTTC. Using reference TRBV5-1 and TRBJ2-1 for the parts outside the CDR3, the full variable domain is KAGVTQTPRYLIKTRGQQVTLSCSPISGHRSVSWYQQTPGQGLQFLFEYFSETQRNKGNFPGRFSGRQFSNSRSEMNVSTLELGDSALYLCASSLGLIKSYNEQFFGPGTRLTVL.